The text below deals with one T cell receptor (beta chain). TCRdb keeps only in-frame clones here, not all; method: immunoSEQ multiplex PCR. The sample has 110,000 to 150,000 clones, around nine tenths seen once. The sample comes from a study of blood T cell repertoires in COVID-19. V lost 8 bases to trimming and J lost 3 bases; unmatched junction nucleotides: 7. Germline loops: CDR1 MNHNY, CDR2 SVGAGI (reference sequence). The CDR3 totals 14 residues. The genes are TRBV6-6 and TRBJ1-5, with TRBD1 matching 7 bases. This TCR came from a human donor in a cohort sampled during active COVID-19. Source material: peripheral blood. CDR3 nucleotides: TGTGCCAGCTACCCGAGGGGGCTCAATCAGCCCCAGCATTTT. Its translation: CASYPRGLNQPQHF.